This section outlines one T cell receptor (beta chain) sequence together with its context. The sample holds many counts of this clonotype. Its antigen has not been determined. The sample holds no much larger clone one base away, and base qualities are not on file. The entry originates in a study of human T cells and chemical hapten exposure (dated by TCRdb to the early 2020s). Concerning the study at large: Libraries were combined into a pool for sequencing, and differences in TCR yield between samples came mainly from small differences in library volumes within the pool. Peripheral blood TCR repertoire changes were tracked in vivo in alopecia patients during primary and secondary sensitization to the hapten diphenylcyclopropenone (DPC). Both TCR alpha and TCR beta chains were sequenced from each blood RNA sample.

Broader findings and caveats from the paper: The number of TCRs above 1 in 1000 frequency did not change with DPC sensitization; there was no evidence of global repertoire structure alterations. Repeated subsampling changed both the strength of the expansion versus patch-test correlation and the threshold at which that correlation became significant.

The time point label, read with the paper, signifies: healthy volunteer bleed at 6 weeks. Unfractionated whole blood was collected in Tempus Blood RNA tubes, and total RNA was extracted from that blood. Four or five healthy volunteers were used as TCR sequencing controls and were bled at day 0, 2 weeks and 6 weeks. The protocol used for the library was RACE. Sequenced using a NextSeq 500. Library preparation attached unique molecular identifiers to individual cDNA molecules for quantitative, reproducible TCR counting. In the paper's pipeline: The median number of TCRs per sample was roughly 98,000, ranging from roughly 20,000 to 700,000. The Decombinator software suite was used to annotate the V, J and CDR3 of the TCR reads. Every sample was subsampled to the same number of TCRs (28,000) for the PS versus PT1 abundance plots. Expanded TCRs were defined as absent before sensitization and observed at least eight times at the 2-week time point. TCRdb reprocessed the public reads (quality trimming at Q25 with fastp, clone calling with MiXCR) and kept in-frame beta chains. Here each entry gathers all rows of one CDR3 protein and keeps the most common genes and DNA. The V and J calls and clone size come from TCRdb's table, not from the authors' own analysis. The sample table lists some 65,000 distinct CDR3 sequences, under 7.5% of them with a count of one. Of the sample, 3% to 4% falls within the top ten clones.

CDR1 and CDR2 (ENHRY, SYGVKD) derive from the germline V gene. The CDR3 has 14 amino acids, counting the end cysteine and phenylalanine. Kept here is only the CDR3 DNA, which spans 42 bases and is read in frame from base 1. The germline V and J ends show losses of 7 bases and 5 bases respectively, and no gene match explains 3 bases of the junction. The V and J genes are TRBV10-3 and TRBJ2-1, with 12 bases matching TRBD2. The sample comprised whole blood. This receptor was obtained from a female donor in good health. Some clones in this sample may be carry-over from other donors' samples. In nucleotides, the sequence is TGTGCCATCACTAGACTAGCGGGAGACAATGAGCAGTTCTTC. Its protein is CAITRLAGDNEQFF.